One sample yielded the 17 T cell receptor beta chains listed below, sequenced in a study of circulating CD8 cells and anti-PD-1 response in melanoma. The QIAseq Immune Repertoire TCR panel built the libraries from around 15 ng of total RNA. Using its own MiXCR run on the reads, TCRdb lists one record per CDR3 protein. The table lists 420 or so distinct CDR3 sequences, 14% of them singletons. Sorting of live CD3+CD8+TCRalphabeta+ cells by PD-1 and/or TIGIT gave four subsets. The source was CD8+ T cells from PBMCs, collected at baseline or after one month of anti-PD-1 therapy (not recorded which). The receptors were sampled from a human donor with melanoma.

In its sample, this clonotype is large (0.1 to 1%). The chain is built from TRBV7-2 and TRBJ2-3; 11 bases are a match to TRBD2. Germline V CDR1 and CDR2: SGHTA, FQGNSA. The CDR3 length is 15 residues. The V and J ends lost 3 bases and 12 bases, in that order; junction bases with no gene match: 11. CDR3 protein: CASSFGGTSGSVQYF. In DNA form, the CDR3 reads TGTGCCAGCAGCTTTGGGGGAACTAGCGGGAGCGTACAGTATTTT.

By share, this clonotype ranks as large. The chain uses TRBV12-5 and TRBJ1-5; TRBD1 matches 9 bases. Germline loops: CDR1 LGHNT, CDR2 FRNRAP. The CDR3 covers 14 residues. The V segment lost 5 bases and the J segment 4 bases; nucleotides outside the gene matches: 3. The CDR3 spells CASGPGTGNQPQHF. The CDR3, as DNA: TGTGCTAGTGGTCCCGGGACAGGGAATCAGCCCCAGCATTTT.

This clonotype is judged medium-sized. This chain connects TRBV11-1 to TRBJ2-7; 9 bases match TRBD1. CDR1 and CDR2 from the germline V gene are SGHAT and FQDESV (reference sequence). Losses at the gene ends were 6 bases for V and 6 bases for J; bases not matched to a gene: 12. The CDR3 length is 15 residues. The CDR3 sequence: CASRPTDRGIAEQYF. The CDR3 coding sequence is TGTGCCAGCAGACCAACGGACAGGGGTATCGCCGAGCAGTACTTC.

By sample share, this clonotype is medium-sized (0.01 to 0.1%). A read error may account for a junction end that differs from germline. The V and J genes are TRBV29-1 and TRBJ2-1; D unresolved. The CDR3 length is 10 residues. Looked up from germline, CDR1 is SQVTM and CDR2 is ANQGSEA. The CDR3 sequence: CSVEVGEQFF. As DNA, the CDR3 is TGCAGTGTTGAAGTAGGTGAGCAGTTCTTC.

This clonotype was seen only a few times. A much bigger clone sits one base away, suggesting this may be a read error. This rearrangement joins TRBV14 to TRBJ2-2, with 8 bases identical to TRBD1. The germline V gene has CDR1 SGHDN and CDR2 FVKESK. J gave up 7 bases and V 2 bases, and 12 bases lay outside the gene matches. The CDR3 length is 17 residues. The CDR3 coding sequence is TGTGCCAGCAGCCAACCTGCAGGGGGCTACTCCGGCGGGGAGCTGTTTTTT. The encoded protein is CASSQPAGGYSGGELFF.

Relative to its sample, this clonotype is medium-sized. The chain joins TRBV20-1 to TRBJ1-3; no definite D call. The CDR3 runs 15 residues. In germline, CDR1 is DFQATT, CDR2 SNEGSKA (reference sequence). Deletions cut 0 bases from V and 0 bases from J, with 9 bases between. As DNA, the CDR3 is TGCAGTGCTAGAGACCAGGCCCGCTCTGGAAACACCATATATTTT. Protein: CSARDQARSGNTIYF.

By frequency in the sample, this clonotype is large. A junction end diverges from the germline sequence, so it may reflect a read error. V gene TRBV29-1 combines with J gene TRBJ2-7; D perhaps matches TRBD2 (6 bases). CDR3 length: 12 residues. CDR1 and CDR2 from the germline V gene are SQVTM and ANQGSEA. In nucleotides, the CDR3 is TGCAGTGTTGGGACTGACCCCTACGAGCAGTACTTC. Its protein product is CSVGTDPYEQYF.

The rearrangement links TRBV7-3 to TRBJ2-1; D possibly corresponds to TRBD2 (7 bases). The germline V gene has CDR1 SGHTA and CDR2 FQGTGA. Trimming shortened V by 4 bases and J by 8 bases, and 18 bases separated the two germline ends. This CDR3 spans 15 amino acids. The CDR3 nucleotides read TGTGCCAGCAGCTCATCCGGAGGAGGGGGGGATGAGCAGTTCTTC. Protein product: CASSSSGGGGDEQFF.

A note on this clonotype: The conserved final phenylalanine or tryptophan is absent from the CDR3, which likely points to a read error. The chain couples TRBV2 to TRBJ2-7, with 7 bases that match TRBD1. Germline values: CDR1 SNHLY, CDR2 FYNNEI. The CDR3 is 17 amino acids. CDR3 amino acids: CASSLSTGAQSSYEQYL. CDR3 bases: TGCGCCAGCAGTCTAAGTACAGGGGCCCAATCCTCCTACGAGCAGTACCTC.

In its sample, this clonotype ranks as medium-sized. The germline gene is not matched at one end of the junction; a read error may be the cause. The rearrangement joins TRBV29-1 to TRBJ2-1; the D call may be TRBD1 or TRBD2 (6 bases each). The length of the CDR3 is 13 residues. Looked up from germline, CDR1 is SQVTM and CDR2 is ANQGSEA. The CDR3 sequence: CSVGAGEDNEQFF. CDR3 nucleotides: TGCAGTGTTGGGGCAGGGGAGGACAATGAGCAGTTCTTC.

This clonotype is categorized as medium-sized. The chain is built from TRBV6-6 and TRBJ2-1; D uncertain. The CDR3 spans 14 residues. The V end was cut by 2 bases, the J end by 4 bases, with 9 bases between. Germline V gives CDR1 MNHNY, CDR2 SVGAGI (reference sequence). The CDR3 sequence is CASSYGQIYNEQFF. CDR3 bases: TGTGCCAGCAGTTACGGTCAGATTTACAATGAGCAGTTCTTC.

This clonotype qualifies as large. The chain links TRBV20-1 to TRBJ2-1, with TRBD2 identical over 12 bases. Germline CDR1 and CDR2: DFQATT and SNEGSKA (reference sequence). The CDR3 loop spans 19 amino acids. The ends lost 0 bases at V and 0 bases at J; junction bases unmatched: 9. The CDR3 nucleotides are TGCAGTGCTAGAGATCAGACTAGCGGGAGCCCTTTCTCCTACAATGAGCAGTTCTTC. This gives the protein CSARDQTSGSPFSYNEQFF.

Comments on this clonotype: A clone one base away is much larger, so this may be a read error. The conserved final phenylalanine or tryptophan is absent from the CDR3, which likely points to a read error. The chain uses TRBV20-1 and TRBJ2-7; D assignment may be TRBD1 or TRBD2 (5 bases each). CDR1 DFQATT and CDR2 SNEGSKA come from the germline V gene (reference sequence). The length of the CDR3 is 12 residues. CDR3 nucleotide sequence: TGCGGTTCCGGGGAGCAAGGGGACGAGCAGTACTCC. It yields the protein CGSGEQGDEQYS.

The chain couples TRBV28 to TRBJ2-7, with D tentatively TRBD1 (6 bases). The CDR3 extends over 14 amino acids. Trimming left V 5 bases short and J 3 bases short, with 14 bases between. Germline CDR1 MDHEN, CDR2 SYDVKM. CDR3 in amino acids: CASSPHRAIYEQYF. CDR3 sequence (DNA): TGTGCCAGCAGTCCCCACAGGGCCATCTACGAGCAGTACTTC.

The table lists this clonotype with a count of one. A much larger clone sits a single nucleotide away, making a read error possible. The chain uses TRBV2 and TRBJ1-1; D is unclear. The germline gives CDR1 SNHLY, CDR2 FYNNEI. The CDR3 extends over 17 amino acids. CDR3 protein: CAGSGLRTRTMNTEAFF. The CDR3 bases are TGTGCCGGCAGTGGCCTCCGGACCCGGACCATGAACACTGAAGCTTTCTTT.

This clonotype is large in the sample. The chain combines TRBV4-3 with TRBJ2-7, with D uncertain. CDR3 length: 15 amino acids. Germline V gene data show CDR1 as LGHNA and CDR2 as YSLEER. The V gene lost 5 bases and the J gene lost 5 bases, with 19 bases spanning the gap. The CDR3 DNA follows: TGCGCCAGCAGCGTATTCCCTGGAGCCACCCACGAGCAGTACTTC. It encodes CASSVFPGATHEQYF.

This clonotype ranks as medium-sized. This CDR3 is CASSTGTSGRVYNEQFF. In DNA form, the CDR3 reads TGTGCCAGCAGTACCGGGACTAGCGGGAGAGTATACAATGAGCAGTTCTTC. The chain combines TRBV2 with TRBJ2-1, with 14 bases matching TRBD2. There are 17 residues in the CDR3. The J segment lost 4 bases and the V segment lost 5 bases, leaving 7 bases of the junction unmatched. The germline V gene has CDR1 SNHLY and CDR2 FYNNEI.